This T cell receptor beta chain derives from a study of Graves' ophthalmopathy and Graves' hyperthyroidism. Many counts were recorded for this clonotype. As yet, its antigen is unknown. Study results and caveats: With just under 71% sensitivity and more than 72% specificity, the model predicted ophthalmopathy progression.

The CDR3 is 13 residues long. CDR1 SGHVS and CDR2 FQNEAQ come from the germline V gene. V was shortened by 5 bases and J by 1 base, with 8 bases between the two germline ends. TCR beta CDR3 regions were amplified from RNA transcripts. First-round RT-PCR employed HTBI primers, with a second-round multiplex PCR after it. Each CDR3 protein is one row after TCRdb ran MiXCR on the multiplex PCR reads. The sample consists of about 340,000 distinct CDR3 sequences, about a sixth of them appearing once. The sequence was obtained from an adult man with Graves' ophthalmopathy. The rearrangement links TRBV7-8 to TRBJ1-1; D is unresolved. The sequenced sample consisted of peripheral blood. CDR3 DNA: TGTGCCAGCAGCCTGATGCCGAACACTGAAGCTTTCTTT. Translating gives CASSLMPNTEAFF. Filled out from reference TRBV7-8 and TRBJ1-1, the complete variable domain reads GAGVSQSPRYKVAKRGQDVALRCDPISGHVSLFWYQQALGQGPEFLTYFQNEAQLDKSGLPSDRFFAERPEGSVSTLKIQRTQQEDSAVYLCASSLMPNTEAFFGQGTRLTVV.